These 3 T cell receptor beta chains came from one sample sequenced in a study of tumor-infiltrating lymphocytes in primary liver carcinoma. RNA and DNA were co-extracted from around 18-30 mg of unsorted bulk tissue. TCR beta cDNA came from about 500 ng total RNA, primed with a constant-region primer. Amplification in three nested multiplex PCR rounds with slightly modified ARM-PCR gave rise to TCR beta libraries. TRBV1-TRBV30 forward primers and a C-beta reverse primer were used in the first two PCR rounds, which each ran for approximately 11 cycles. TCRdb used MiXCR to reprocess the multiplex PCR reads, holding one entry per CDR3 protein. The table lists 70,000 to 75,000 distinct CDR3 sequences, 60% to 75% of them singletons. The sample taken for sequencing was liver tumor tissue from sampling region 4. Subset meaning: tumor region T4, right-lateral pole. All receptors come from a man in his forties with primary liver carcinoma and hepatitis B virus infection.

As regards this clonotype: One junction end disagrees with the germline gene, perhaps due to a read error. The chain recombines TRBV12-3 or TRBV12-4 with TRBJ2-2; D might be TRBD2 (6 bases). This CDR3 has 12 amino acids. CDR3 bases: TGTGCCAGCAGCTGGAGCACGGGGGAGCTGCTTTTT. Amino acid sequence: CASSWSTGELLF.

A remark on this clonotype: Compared with germline, one end of the junction differs, possibly owing to a read error. CDR3 sequence: CASIFDRDRVGTVELFF. For the CDR3, the DNA is TGTGCCAGCATCTTTGATCGGGACAGGGTCGGCACCGTGGAGCTATTTTTT. The chain combines TRBV11-2 with TRBJ2-2, with TRBD1 matching over 9 bases. The CDR3 covers 17 residues. CDR1 and CDR2 (germline): SGHAT, FQNNGV.

This clonotype was counted ten times or more. The J gene is TRBJ2-5, the V gene TRBV6-6; 10 bases fit TRBD2. CDR1 is MNHNY, CDR2 SVGAGI, per germline (reference sequence). J gave up 2 bases and V 5 bases, and 5 bases lay outside the gene matches. This CDR3 comprises 15 residues. Written as DNA, the CDR3 is TGTGCCAGCAGTAGGGGACTAGCGAGTCAAGAGACCCAGTACTTC. It yields the protein CASSRGLASQETQYF.